Described below is a single T cell receptor beta chain sequence and its context. Its specificity is not known. This table comes from immunoSEQ multiplex PCR, and its TCRdb copy is limited to in-frame clones, with some not included. The data hold around 89,000 clones, with roughly 88% observed a single time. The data stem from a study of T cell responses to AZD1222 COVID-19 vaccine. Looking at the study overall: Analyses pooled second doses at about 4 or about 12 weeks.

Overall study results and limits: Spike-specific TCR breadth and depth both grew after two AZD1222 doses. The sample set comprised mostly white British donors with more females, and clonal diversity was possibly underestimated.

Trimming left V 4 bases short and J 1 base short, with 10 bases between. Germline V CDR1 and CDR2: KGHSH, LQKENI. This CDR3 is built from 14 residues. The receptor was isolated from an adult in good health. Sequences were derived from peripheral blood, sampled on day 0 of AZD1222 vaccination. V is TRBV18 and J is TRBJ1-1; TRBD1 might be the D (5 bases). The CDR3 sequence: CASSRRQGNTEAFF. DNA for the CDR3: TGTGCCAGCTCACGCAGGCAGGGGAACACTGAAGCTTTCTTT. The full variable domain, rest sourced from reference TRBV18 and TRBJ1-1, is NAGVMQNPRHLVRRRGQEARLRCSPMKGHSHVYWYRQLPEEGLKFMVYLQKENIIDESGMPKERFSAEFPKEGPSILRIQQVVRGDSAAYFCASSRRQGNTEAFFGQGTRLTVV.